The 17 T cell receptor beta chains presented below share a single source sample, sequenced in a study of blood T cell repertoires in COVID-19. This table comes from immunoSEQ multiplex PCR, and its TCRdb copy is limited to in-frame clones, with some not included. This table holds nearly 65,000 clones, around 80% found once. The source material was peripheral blood. The receptors derive from a human donor in a cohort sampled during active COVID-19.

The chain links TRBV27 to TRBJ2-7, with TRBD1 identical over 9 bases. The length of the CDR3 is 16 residues. Germline lookup yields CDR1 MNHEY and CDR2 SMNVEV (reference sequence). Germline trimming cut 3 bases from V and 5 bases from J; bases unmatched to any gene: 11. The CDR3 sequence is CASSFSGQGNLNEQYF. The CDR3, as DNA: TGTGCCAGCAGTTTTTCGGGACAGGGCAATTTAAACGAGCAGTACTTC.

The chain employs TRBV6-5 and TRBJ2-3; D is undetermined. This CDR3 has 15 amino acids. The V gene lost 6 bases and the J gene lost 0 bases, with 13 bases spanning the gap. Germline values: CDR1 MNHEY, CDR2 SVGAGI. CDR3 in DNA: TGTGCCAGCAGAGTCAGGAATCCTAGCACAGATACGCAGTATTTT. Amino acid sequence: CASRVRNPSTDTQYF.

The chain is built from TRBV4-3 and TRBJ2-1; 7 positions match TRBD2. Per the germline V gene, CDR1 is LGHNA and CDR2 is YSLEER. V shed 4 bases, J shed 8 bases, and the junction held 20 bases outside the gene matches. The CDR3 runs 18 residues. CDR3 sequence reads: CASSPKSIGGSKTHEQFF. CDR3 in DNA: TGCGCCAGCAGCCCCAAGAGTATTGGCGGGAGTAAGACCCATGAGCAGTTCTTC.

V usage is TRBV21-1 and J usage is TRBJ2-3; the D segment call TRBD1 is taken from the table without a DNA check. TRBV21-1 is recorded as a pseudogene. This CDR3 has 20 amino acids. The CDR3 DNA is TGTGCCAGCAGCAAATTCCCGTCCTTCAGGAACCCAAGAAGCACAGATACGCAGTATTTT. Protein: CASSKFPSFRNPRSTDTQYF.

This clone was seen just once. The chain employs TRBV12-3 or TRBV12-4 and TRBJ1-2; TRBD1 agrees at 9 bases. The CDR3 runs 13 residues. V lost 7 bases and J lost 6; bases outside the gene matches: 6. This CDR3 is CASNLQGADGYTF. CDR3 bases: TGTGCCAGCAACCTACAGGGGGCTGATGGCTACACCTTC.

This chain joins TRBV15 and TRBJ2-2; possible D gene TRBD1, 6 bases. Germline V CDR1 and CDR2: LNHNV, YYDKDF (reference sequence). CDR3 length equals 16 residues. Trimming took 5 bases from V and 0 from J, leaving 13 bases between them. The CDR3 coding sequence is TGTGCCACCAGCCGAACAGGGAACGCGAACACCGGGGAGCTGTTTTTT. Amino acids: CATSRTGNANTGELFF. The complete variable domain, with remaining parts taken from reference TRBV15 and TRBJ2-2, reads DAMVIQNPRYQVTQFGKPVTLSCSQTLNHNVMYWYQQKSSQAPKLLFHYYDKDFNNEADTPDNFQSRRPNTSFCFLDIRSPGLGDTAMYLCATSRTGNANTGELFFGEGSRLTVL.

This chain joins TRBV7-8 and TRBJ1-4; D gene unclear. Germline V lookup: CDR1 SGHVS, CDR2 FQNEAQ. V lost 4 bases to trimming and J lost 8 bases, with 17 bases between them. This CDR3 has 15 amino acids. The CDR3 DNA sequence: TGTGCCAGCAGCTCAGCCCGGGGAATAGGCGAAAAACTGTTTTTT. Translation gives CASSSARGIGEKLFF.

V gene TRBV4-3 combines with J gene TRBJ2-7; possible D gene TRBD1, 5 bases. Per germline, CDR1 LGHNA and CDR2 YSLEER. The CDR3 is 13 residues long. V was cut by 3 bases and J by 4 bases, with 10 bases left in between. Here the CDR3 reads CASSQMQGYEQYF. In DNA form, the CDR3 reads TGCGCCAGCAGCCAGATGCAGGGTTACGAGCAGTACTTC.

This clone was observed once. V gene TRBV4-2 combines with J gene TRBJ1-1; D unresolved. Germline values: CDR1 LGHNA, CDR2 YNFKEQ. Trimming removed 0 bases at V and 8 bases at J, with 10 bases between. The CDR3 covers 13 residues. The CDR3 here is CASSQERGREAFF. CDR3 nucleotide sequence: TGTGCCAGCAGCCAAGAAAGAGGCCGAGAAGCTTTCTTT.

The table lists this clone with a count of one. The J gene is TRBJ2-5, the V gene TRBV6-2 or TRBV6-3; 11 bases are shared with TRBD2. The CDR3 covers 18 residues. V was pared by 6 bases and J by 5 bases, with 17 bases of the junction left unmatched. Germline V lookup: CDR1 MNHEY, CDR2 SVGEGT. The CDR3, as DNA: TGTGCCAGCAGCCCCCCCGTTTTAGCGGGAGGGCCTGAGGAGACCCAGTACTTC. This gives the protein CASSPPVLAGGPEETQYF.

The chain combines TRBV7-8 with TRBJ2-7; D ambiguous. The CDR3 loop spans 14 amino acids. Trimming shortened V by 5 bases and J by 0 bases, and 11 bases separated the two germline ends. Germline values: CDR1 SGHVS, CDR2 FQNEAQ. The CDR3 sequence: CASSRTTTSYEQYF. The CDR3 DNA is TGTGCCAGCAGCCGAACTACAACCTCCTACGAGCAGTACTTC.

CDR3 sequence reads: CASSGLKETQYF. The CDR3 DNA sequence: TGTGCCAGCAGTGGACTAAAAGAGACCCAGTACTTC. This chain connects TRBV2 to TRBJ2-5; possible D gene TRBD2, 5 bases. The V gene lost 4 bases and the J gene lost 3 bases, with 6 bases spanning the gap. Germline values: CDR1 SNHLY, CDR2 FYNNEI. The CDR3 has 12 amino acids.

J is TRBJ1-2 and V is TRBV11-2, with 8 bases fitting TRBD1. Losses at the gene ends were 5 bases for V and 4 bases for J; bases not matched to a gene: 6. The CDR3 sequence is 14 residues long. Germline loops: CDR1 SGHAT, CDR2 FQNNGV. The CDR3 region is CASSPTGAGYGYTF. In DNA form, the CDR3 reads TGTGCCAGCAGCCCGACAGGGGCTGGCTATGGCTACACCTTC.

The J gene is TRBJ1-6, the V gene TRBV19; 7 nucleotides align to TRBD1. CDR3 length: 14 residues. Germline V lookup: CDR1 LNHDA, CDR2 SQIVND (reference sequence). Trimming took 7 bases from V and 0 from J; bases not matched to a gene: 0. The CDR3 spells CASTGGSYNSPLHF. CDR3 nucleotides: TGTGCCAGTACAGGGGGCTCCTATAATTCACCCCTCCACTTT.

This chain joins TRBV3-1 (or the pseudogene TRBV3-2) and TRBJ1-3; D might be TRBD1 (6 bases). The germline V gene encodes CDR1 LGHDT and CDR2 YNNKEL (reference sequence). V shed 6 bases and J shed 4 bases, with 16 bases lying between them. The CDR3 has 15 amino acids. The CDR3 here is CASRPSTGNGNTIYF. The CDR3 bases are TGTGCCAGCAGACCTAGCACAGGGAACGGAAACACCATATATTTT.

This chain connects TRBV30 to TRBJ1-1; 9 bases are shared with TRBD1. With 6 bases clipped from V and 7 bases from J, the junction kept 9 bases outside the gene matches. The CDR3 length is 13 residues. Germline V gene data show CDR1 as GTSNPN and CDR2 as SVGIG (reference sequence). For the CDR3, the DNA is TGTGCCTGCCAGGGACAGGGATTTGGTGAAGCTTTCTTT. It yields the protein CACQGQGFGEAFF.

V usage is TRBV7-9 and J usage is TRBJ1-1; unclear D gene. The CDR3 has 12 amino acids. Trimming removed 6 bases at V and 3 bases at J, with 8 bases between. CDR1 and CDR2 from the germline V gene are SEHNR and FQNEAQ (reference sequence). The CDR3 loop reads CASSNRDTEAFF. The DNA for the CDR3 is TGTGCCAGCAGTAACCGGGACACTGAAGCTTTCTTT.